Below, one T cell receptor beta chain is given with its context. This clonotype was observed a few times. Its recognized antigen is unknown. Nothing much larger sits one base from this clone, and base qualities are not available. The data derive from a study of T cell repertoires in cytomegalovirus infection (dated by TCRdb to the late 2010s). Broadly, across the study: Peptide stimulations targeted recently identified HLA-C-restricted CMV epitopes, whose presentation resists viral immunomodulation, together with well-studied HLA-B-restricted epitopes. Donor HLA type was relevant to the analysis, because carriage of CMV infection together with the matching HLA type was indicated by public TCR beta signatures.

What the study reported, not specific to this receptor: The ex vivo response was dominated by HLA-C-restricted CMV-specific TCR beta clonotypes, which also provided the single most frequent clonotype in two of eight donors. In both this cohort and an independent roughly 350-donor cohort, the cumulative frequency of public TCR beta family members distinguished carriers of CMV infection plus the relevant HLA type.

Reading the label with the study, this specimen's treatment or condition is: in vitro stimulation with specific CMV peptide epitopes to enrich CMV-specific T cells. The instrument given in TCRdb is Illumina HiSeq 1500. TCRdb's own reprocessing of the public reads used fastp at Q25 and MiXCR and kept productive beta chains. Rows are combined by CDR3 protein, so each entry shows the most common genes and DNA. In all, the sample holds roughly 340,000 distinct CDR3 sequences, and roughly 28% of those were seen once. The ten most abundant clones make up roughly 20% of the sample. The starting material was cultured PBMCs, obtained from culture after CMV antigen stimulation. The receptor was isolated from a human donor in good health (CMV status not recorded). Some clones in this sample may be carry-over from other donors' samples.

The CDR3 in this case is CASSRMVGGRVGYTF. The bases are TGTGCCAGCAGCCGGATGGTGGGGGGGAGGGTTGGCTACACCTTC. The chain is encoded by TRBV3-1 joined to TRBJ1-2; a tentative D call is TRBD1 (5 bases match). Trimming costs V 4 bases and J 7 bases, and their ends lie 19 bases apart. The cysteine opens and the phenylalanine closes a CDR3 of 15 amino acids. Just CDR3 DNA is preserved here, 45 bases in frame from base 1. For CDR1 and CDR2, the germline V gene (reference sequence) lists LGHDT and YNNKEL.